One and the same sample provided the 8 T cell receptor beta chains below, sequenced in a study of T cells in Graves' hyperthyroidism and ophthalmopathy. RNA transcripts served as the template for amplifying TCR beta CDR3 regions. HTBI primers drove first-round RT-PCR of the TCR CDR3. MiXCR was run by TCRdb on the multiplex PCR reads, yielding one entry per CDR3 protein. This table holds approximately 710,000 distinct CDR3 sequences, 17% found once. The sample taken for sequencing was blood. The origin of the receptors is a man aged 50 or older with Graves' hyperthyroidism.

The J gene is TRBJ1-1, the V gene TRBV12-5; 8 bases match TRBD1. The CDR3 is made up of 15 amino acids. The junction had 9 bases not matched to a gene; V was cut back by 4 bases and J by 5 bases. From germline, CDR1 is LGHNT and CDR2 FRNRAP. CDR3 sequence reads: CASGSGTGTGTEAFF. In DNA form, the CDR3 reads TGTGCTAGTGGTTCCGGGACAGGTACGGGGACTGAAGCTTTCTTT.

V gene TRBV19 combines with J gene TRBJ2-7; TRBD2 aligns across 9 bases. The junction had 5 bases not matched to a gene; V was cut back by 3 bases and J by 2 bases. The CDR3 totals 15 residues. CDR1 is LNHDA and CDR2 is SQIVND in the germline V gene (reference sequence). In DNA form, the CDR3 reads TGTGCCAGTAGTATCCTAGCGGGGATTACCTACGAGCAGTACTTC. Amino acids: CASSILAGITYEQYF. The whole variable domain, filled in from reference TRBV19 and TRBJ2-7, reads DGGITQSPKYLFRKEGQNVTLSCEQNLNHDAMYWYRQDPGQGLRLIYYSQIVNDFQKGDIAEGYSVSREKKESFPLTVTSAQKNPTAFYLCASSILAGITYEQYFGPGTRLTVT.

This clonotype was counted between two and nine times. This chain joins TRBV30 and TRBJ2-1; TRBD2 aligns across 7 bases. Germline CDR1 GTSNPN, CDR2 SVGIG (reference sequence). V lost 4 bases, J lost 1 base, and 7 bases stayed unmatched. The CDR3 length is 15 residues. Written as DNA, the CDR3 is TGTGCCTGGAATTCTATTAGCGGGTCCTACAATGAGCAGTTCTTC. Encoded protein: CAWNSISGSYNEQFF.

In nucleotides, the CDR3 is TGTGCCAGTAGTCCGAACGCTAGAAGTTGGGATACGCAGTATTTT. It specifies CASSPNARSWDTQYF. The V and J genes are TRBV19 and TRBJ2-3; D not resolved. The V gene's germline CDR1 is LNHDA and CDR2 SQIVND (reference sequence). This CDR3 region has 15 residues. V dropped 5 bases and J dropped 6 bases, with 18 bases sitting between them.

This clonotype was observed at least ten times. The chain is built from TRBV7-6 and TRBJ1-1; D is possibly TRBD1 (5 bases). In germline, CDR1 is SGHVS, CDR2 FNYEAQ. This CDR3 comprises 14 residues. With 5 bases removed from V and 0 bases from J, the gap between germline ends came to 10 bases. CDR3 sequence reads: CASSPGTMNTEAFF. CDR3 in DNA: TGTGCCAGCAGCCCCGGGACTATGAACACTGAAGCTTTCTTT. Together with reference TRBV7-6 and TRBJ1-1, the CDR3 gives the full variable domain: GAGVSQSPRYKVTKRGQDVALRCDPISGHVSLYWYRQALGQGPEFLTYFNYEAQQDKSGLPNDRFSAERPEGSISTLTIQRTEQRDSAMYRCASSPGTMNTEAFFGQGTRLTVV.

The J gene is TRBJ2-7, the V gene TRBV19; 10 nucleotides align to TRBD2. The V segment lost 3 bases and the J segment 5 bases; nucleotides outside the gene matches: 4. The CDR3 covers 14 residues. Looked up from germline, CDR1 is LNHDA and CDR2 is SQIVND (reference sequence). The CDR3 reads CASSISGRIHEQYF. The CDR3, as DNA: TGTGCCAGTAGTATTAGCGGGAGGATCCACGAGCAGTACTTC.

Ten or more counts support this clonotype. The rearrangement joins TRBV2 to TRBJ1-5, with 9 bases lining up with TRBD1. Trimming cost V 5 bases and J 0 bases; bases outside gene matches: 2. In germline, CDR1 is SNHLY, CDR2 FYNNEI. The CDR3 length is 15 residues. The CDR3 DNA reads TGTGCCAGCAGTTTGGACAGGGGTAGCAATCAGCCCCAGCATTTT. Amino acids: CASSLDRGSNQPQHF.

This clonotype was counted many times. The CDR3 nucleotides read TGTGCCAGCAGCTTTCGGACTAGCGGGCAAGAGACCCAGTACTTC. Translating gives CASSFRTSGQETQYF. The chain carries TRBV7-2 and TRBJ2-5, with TRBD2 matching 11 bases. From germline, CDR1 is SGHTA and CDR2 FQGNSA. With 3 bases clipped from V and 2 bases from J, the junction kept 2 bases outside the gene matches. The CDR3 runs to 15 residues.